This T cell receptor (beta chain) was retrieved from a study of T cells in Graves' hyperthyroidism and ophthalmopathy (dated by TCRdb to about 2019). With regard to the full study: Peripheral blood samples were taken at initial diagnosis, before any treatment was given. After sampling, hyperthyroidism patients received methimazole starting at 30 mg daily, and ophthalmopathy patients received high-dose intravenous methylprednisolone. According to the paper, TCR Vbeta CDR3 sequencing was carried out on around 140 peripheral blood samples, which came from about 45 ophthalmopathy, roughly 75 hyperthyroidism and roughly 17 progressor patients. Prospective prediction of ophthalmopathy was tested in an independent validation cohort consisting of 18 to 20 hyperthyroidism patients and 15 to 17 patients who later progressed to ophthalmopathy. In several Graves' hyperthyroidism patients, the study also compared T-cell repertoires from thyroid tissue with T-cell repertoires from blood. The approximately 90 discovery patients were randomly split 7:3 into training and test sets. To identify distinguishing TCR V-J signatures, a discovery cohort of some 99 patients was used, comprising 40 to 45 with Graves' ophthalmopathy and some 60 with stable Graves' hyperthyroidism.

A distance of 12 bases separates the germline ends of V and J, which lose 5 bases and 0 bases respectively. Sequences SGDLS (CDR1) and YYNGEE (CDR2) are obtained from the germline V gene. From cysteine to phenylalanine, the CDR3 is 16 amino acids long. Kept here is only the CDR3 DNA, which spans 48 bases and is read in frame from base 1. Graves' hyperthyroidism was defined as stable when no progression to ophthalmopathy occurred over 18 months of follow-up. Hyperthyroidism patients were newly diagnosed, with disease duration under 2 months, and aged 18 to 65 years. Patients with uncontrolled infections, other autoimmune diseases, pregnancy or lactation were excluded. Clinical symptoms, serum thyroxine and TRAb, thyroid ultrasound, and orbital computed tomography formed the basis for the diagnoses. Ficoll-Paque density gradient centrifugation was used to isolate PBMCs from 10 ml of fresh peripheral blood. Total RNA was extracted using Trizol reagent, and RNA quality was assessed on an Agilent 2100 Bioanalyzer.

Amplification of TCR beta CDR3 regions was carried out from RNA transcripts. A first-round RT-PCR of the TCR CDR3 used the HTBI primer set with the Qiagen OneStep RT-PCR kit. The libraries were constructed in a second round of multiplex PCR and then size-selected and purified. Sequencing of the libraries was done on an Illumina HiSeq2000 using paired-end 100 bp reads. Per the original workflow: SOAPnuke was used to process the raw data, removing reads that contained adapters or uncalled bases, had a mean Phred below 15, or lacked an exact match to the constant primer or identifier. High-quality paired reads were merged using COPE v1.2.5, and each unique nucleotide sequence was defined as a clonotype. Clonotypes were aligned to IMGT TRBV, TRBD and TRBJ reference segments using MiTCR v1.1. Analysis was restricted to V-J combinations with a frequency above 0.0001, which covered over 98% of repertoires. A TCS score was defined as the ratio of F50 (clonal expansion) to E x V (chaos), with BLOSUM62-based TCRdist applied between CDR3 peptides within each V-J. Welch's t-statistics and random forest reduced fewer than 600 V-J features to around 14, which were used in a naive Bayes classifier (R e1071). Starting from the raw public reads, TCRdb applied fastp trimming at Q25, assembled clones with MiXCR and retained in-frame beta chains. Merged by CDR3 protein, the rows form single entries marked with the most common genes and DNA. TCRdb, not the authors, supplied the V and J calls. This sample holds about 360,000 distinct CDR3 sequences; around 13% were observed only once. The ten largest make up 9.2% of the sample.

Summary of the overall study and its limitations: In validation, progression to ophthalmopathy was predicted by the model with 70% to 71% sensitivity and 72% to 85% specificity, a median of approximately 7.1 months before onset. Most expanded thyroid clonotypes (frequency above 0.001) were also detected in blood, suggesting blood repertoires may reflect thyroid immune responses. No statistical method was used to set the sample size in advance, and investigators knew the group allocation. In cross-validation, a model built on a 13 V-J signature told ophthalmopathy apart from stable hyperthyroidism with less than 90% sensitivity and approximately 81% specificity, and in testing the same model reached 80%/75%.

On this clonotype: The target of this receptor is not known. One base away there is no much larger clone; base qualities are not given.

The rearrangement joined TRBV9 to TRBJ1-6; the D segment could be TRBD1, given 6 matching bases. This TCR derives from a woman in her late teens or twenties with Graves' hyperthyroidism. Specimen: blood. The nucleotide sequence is TGTGCCAGCAGTAGGACAGCCAGCTCCTATAATTCACCCCTCCACTTT. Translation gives CASSRTASSYNSPLHF.